This T cell receptor (beta chain) appears in the sequencing data of a study of PD-L1 blockade in urothelial cancer. This clone has only one observation. V lost 0 bases to trimming and J lost 0 bases, with 12 bases between them. The length of the CDR3 is 17 residues. The germline gives CDR1 SGHRS, CDR2 YFSETQ. The table came from immunoSEQ multiplex PCR; TCRdb's copy has only in-frame clones and leaves some out. The table has tens of thousands of clones, roughly 89% seen once. This clonotype was obtained from a man in his 60s with urothelial cancer. The sample in question was PBMCs, obtained around atezolizumab (anti-PD-L1) treatment. This rearrangement joins TRBV5-1 to TRBJ2-2; D might be TRBD2 (5 bases). The CDR3: CASSLAGWQANTGELFF. The CDR3 nucleotides are TGCGCCAGCAGCTTGGCGGGGTGGCAGGCGAACACCGGGGAGCTGTTTTTT.